These T cell receptor beta chains were read from a single sample in a study of CD8 T cells in Susac syndrome. A single record per CDR3 protein comes from TCRdb applying MiXCR to the immunoSEQ multiplex PCR reads. This table has about 300,000 distinct CDR3 sequences, over 75% appearing once. Specimen: CD8+ T cells from PBMCs. The origin of the receptors is a human donor with multiple sclerosis. Both conserved end residues are part of each CDR3. The order of the fields is CDR3 DNA, CDR3 protein, CDR3 length, clone size, D gene, V gene, J gene. D genes are given only for firm matches. Where a row states a size, it is once, few, many or the class of an expanded clone; other rows omit it.

CDR3 DNA: TGTGCCAGCAGTTACTCGTTATTGGGGAGGGATGAGCAGTTCTTC; CDR3 protein: CASSYSLLGRDEQFF; CDR3 length: 15; clone size: -; D gene: TRBD2; V gene: TRBV6-2/TRBV6-3; J gene: TRBJ2-1
CDR3 DNA: TGTGCCAGCAGCGTAGACGGGACTAGCACAGATACGCAGTATTTT; CDR3 protein: CASSVDGTSTDTQYF; CDR3 length: 15; clone size: -; D gene: -; V gene: TRBV9; J gene: TRBJ2-3
CDR3 DNA: TGCGCCAGCAGCCAAGGGGCGGGACGTGGGGGCTACACCTTC; CDR3 protein: CASSQGAGRGGYTF; CDR3 length: 14; clone size: -; D gene: -; V gene: TRBV4-3; J gene: TRBJ1-2
CDR3 DNA: TGTGCCAGCAGCACCCCGGAGAGAATGAACACTGAAGCTTTCTTT; CDR3 protein: CASSTPERMNTEAFF; CDR3 length: 15; clone size: -; D gene: -; V gene: TRBV7-3; J gene: TRBJ1-1
CDR3 DNA: TGCAGTGCTAGAGATCTTAGGGGGAGTATATATGGCTACACCTTC; CDR3 protein: CSARDLRGSIYGYTF; CDR3 length: 15; clone size: -; D gene: -; V gene: TRBV20-1; J gene: TRBJ1-2
CDR3 DNA: TGTGCCATCAGTGAGTCGGGGGGATTTTACGAGCAGTACTTC; CDR3 protein: CAISESGGFYEQYF; CDR3 length: 14; clone size: -; D gene: -; V gene: TRBV10-3; J gene: TRBJ2-7
CDR3 DNA: TGTGCCAGCAGTTACCAGGGGGTTAACTACGAGCAGTACTTC; CDR3 protein: CASSYQGVNYEQYF; CDR3 length: 14; clone size: once; D gene: TRBD1; V gene: TRBV27; J gene: TRBJ2-7
CDR3 DNA: TGTGCCAGCAGGCCCTTAGGGGTGTCTGAGAACATTCAGTACTTC; CDR3 protein: CASRPLGVSENIQYF; CDR3 length: 15; clone size: -; D gene: -; V gene: TRBV28; J gene: TRBJ2-4
CDR3 DNA: TGCGCCAGCAGAGATCTGAGAATGGACACTGAAGCTTTCTTT; CDR3 protein: CASRDLRMDTEAFF; CDR3 length: 14; clone size: -; D gene: -; V gene: TRBV10-2; J gene: TRBJ1-1
CDR3 DNA: TGCAGCGTTGAGTCAGGGGATTATGGCTACACCTTC; CDR3 protein: CSVESGDYGYTF; CDR3 length: 12; clone size: -; D gene: -; V gene: TRBV29-1; J gene: TRBJ1-2
CDR3 DNA: TGTGCCAGCAGTTATCGAAGGGGTAGCAATCAGCCCCAGCATTTT; CDR3 protein: CASSYRRGSNQPQHF; CDR3 length: 15; clone size: -; D gene: -; V gene: TRBV27; J gene: TRBJ1-5
CDR3 DNA: TGTGCCAGCAGCCAAGTGGGTATGGGGCCGACGAACACCGGGGAGCTGTTTTTT; CDR3 protein: CASSQVGMGPTNTGELFF; CDR3 length: 18; clone size: -; D gene: -; V gene: TRBV4-2; J gene: TRBJ2-2
CDR3 DNA: TGTGCCAGCAGTTACGAAGGGGTGGCCAAAAACATTCAGTACTTC; CDR3 protein: CASSYEGVAKNIQYF; CDR3 length: 15; clone size: -; D gene: -; V gene: TRBV7-9; J gene: TRBJ2-4
CDR3 DNA: TGTGCCAGCAGCTTTGAGCAGGGAAACGACAATGGCTACACCTTC; CDR3 protein: CASSFEQGNDNGYTF; CDR3 length: 15; clone size: -; D gene: -; V gene: TRBV7-8; J gene: TRBJ1-2
CDR3 DNA: TGCGCCAGCAGCTTGGAACTAGCGGGGGACCCAACCACCGGGGAGCTGTTTTTT; CDR3 protein: CASSLELAGDPTTGELFF; CDR3 length: 18; clone size: -; D gene: TRBD2; V gene: TRBV5-1; J gene: TRBJ2-2
CDR3 DNA: TGTGCCAGCAGTGGGGACGGATTTTTTTATGGCTACACCTTC; CDR3 protein: CASSGDGFFYGYTF; CDR3 length: 14; clone size: once; D gene: -; V gene: TRBV12-3/TRBV12-4; J gene: TRBJ1-2
CDR3 DNA: TGTGCCAGCAGCTTAATTCAATGGAGCGAGCAGTACTTC; CDR3 protein: CASSLIQWSEQYF; CDR3 length: 13; clone size: -; D gene: -; V gene: TRBV7-3; J gene: TRBJ2-7
CDR3 DNA: TGCAGCTCCCCAGCCTCCTACAATGAGCAGTTCTTC; CDR3 protein: CSSPASYNEQFF; CDR3 length: 12; clone size: -; D gene: -; V gene: TRBV20-1; J gene: TRBJ2-1
CDR3 DNA: TGTGCCAGCAGCCAGAACACTGAAGCTTTCTTT; CDR3 protein: CASSQNTEAFF; CDR3 length: 11; clone size: few; D gene: -; V gene: TRBV4-2; J gene: TRBJ1-1
CDR3 DNA: TGTGCCAGCAGTTTCCTACGGGGGGGCGGAAATGAGCAGTTCTTC; CDR3 protein: CASSFLRGGGNEQFF; CDR3 length: 15; clone size: -; D gene: TRBD2; V gene: TRBV12-3/TRBV12-4; J gene: TRBJ2-1
CDR3 DNA: TGTGCCAGCAGCTTAACCGACAGGGGTTGGAGCTACGAGCAGTACTTC; CDR3 protein: CASSLTDRGWSYEQYF; CDR3 length: 16; clone size: -; D gene: TRBD1; V gene: TRBV7-9; J gene: TRBJ2-7
CDR3 DNA: TGTGCCACCAGCAGAGATTTTGAAGGGCATGAGACCCAGTACTTC; CDR3 protein: CATSRDFEGHETQYF; CDR3 length: 15; clone size: -; D gene: -; V gene: TRBV15; J gene: TRBJ2-5
CDR3 DNA: TGTGCCTGGGACCCGGGGTCCGGGGAGCTGTTTTTT; CDR3 protein: CAWDPGSGELFF; CDR3 length: 12; clone size: -; D gene: -; V gene: TRBV30; J gene: TRBJ2-2
CDR3 DNA: TGCGCCAGCAGCCAAGATATCGGGACCTATGGCTACACCTTC; CDR3 protein: CASSQDIGTYGYTF; CDR3 length: 14; clone size: -; D gene: -; V gene: TRBV4-3; J gene: TRBJ1-2
CDR3 DNA: TGCGCCAGCAGCCAAGAGCCCACAGATACGCAGTATTTT; CDR3 protein: CASSQEPTDTQYF; CDR3 length: 13; clone size: -; D gene: -; V gene: TRBV5-1; J gene: TRBJ2-3
CDR3 DNA: TGTGCCATCAGTGAGTCGTCAGCCACCTACGAGCAGTACTTC; CDR3 protein: CAISESSATYEQYF; CDR3 length: 14; clone size: -; D gene: -; V gene: TRBV10-3; J gene: TRBJ2-7
CDR3 DNA: TGTGCCAGCAGTTCTCAGACAGGGAGAGATACAGATACGCAGTATTTT; CDR3 protein: CASSSQTGRDTDTQYF; CDR3 length: 16; clone size: -; D gene: TRBD1; V gene: TRBV28; J gene: TRBJ2-3
CDR3 DNA: TGTGCCAGCAGCGCCAGGGGAGGGGGCAGTCAGCCCCAGCATTTT; CDR3 protein: CASSARGGGSQPQHF; CDR3 length: 15; clone size: -; D gene: TRBD1; V gene: TRBV9; J gene: TRBJ1-5
CDR3 DNA: TGTGCCAGCAGTCGAACGACCTACGAGCAGTACTTC; CDR3 protein: CASSRTTYEQYF; CDR3 length: 12; clone size: -; D gene: -; V gene: TRBV2; J gene: TRBJ2-7
CDR3 DNA: TGTGCCAGCAGGGGGGACAGTTCCCTCTATGGCTACACCTTC; CDR3 protein: CASRGDSSLYGYTF; CDR3 length: 14; clone size: -; D gene: TRBD1; V gene: TRBV6-5; J gene: TRBJ1-2
CDR3 DNA: TGTGCCACCAGTAGGGACAGAAAGTCTGGGGCCAACGTCCTGACTTTC; CDR3 protein: CATSRDRKSGANVLTF; CDR3 length: 16; clone size: once; D gene: TRBD1; V gene: TRBV15; J gene: TRBJ2-6
CDR3 DNA: TGCGCCAGCAGCCTCCCCGAGGGACAGACCGGTCAGCCCCAGCATTTT; CDR3 protein: CASSLPEGQTGQPQHF; CDR3 length: 16; clone size: -; D gene: TRBD1; V gene: TRBV23-1; J gene: TRBJ1-5
CDR3 DNA: TGTGCCACCAGGCCAGTCTACCCAACTAATGAAAAACTGTTTTTT; CDR3 protein: CATRPVYPTNEKLFF; CDR3 length: 15; clone size: -; D gene: -; V gene: TRBV24-1; J gene: TRBJ1-4
CDR3 DNA: TGTGCCAGCAGTTACTCGGGTCCGCTTTCTGAAAAACTGTTTTTT; CDR3 protein: CASSYSGPLSEKLFF; CDR3 length: 15; clone size: -; D gene: -; V gene: TRBV6-5; J gene: TRBJ1-4
CDR3 DNA: TGTGCCAGCAGGGCTACGGGACTTCTAAGCACAGATACGCAGTATTTT; CDR3 protein: CASRATGLLSTDTQYF; CDR3 length: 16; clone size: -; D gene: -; V gene: TRBV2; J gene: TRBJ2-3
CDR3 DNA: TGTGCCAGCAGCTCCCCCCGCAAAACAGGGGCAGCTTTCTTT; CDR3 protein: CASSSPRKTGAAFF; CDR3 length: 14; clone size: -; D gene: TRBD1; V gene: TRBV7-9; J gene: TRBJ1-1
CDR3 DNA: TGTGCCATCGGAGGGGTGAACGATCAGCCCCAGCATTTT; CDR3 protein: CAIGGVNDQPQHF; CDR3 length: 13; clone size: -; D gene: -; V gene: TRBV10-3; J gene: TRBJ1-5
CDR3 DNA: TGTGCTAGCAGCGCGAGACTAGGGCCAAGCTCCTACAATGAGCAGTTCTTC; CDR3 protein: CASSARLGPSSYNEQFF; CDR3 length: 17; clone size: -; D gene: -; V gene: TRBV7-7; J gene: TRBJ2-1
CDR3 DNA: TGTGCCAGCCTGGGCGGGGGGACAGCCTCGAGCTCCTACAATGAGCAGTTCTTC; CDR3 protein: CASLGGGTASSSYNEQFF; CDR3 length: 18; clone size: -; D gene: -; V gene: TRBV7-9; J gene: TRBJ2-1
CDR3 DNA: TGTGCCAGCAGCCCTTCAGCCTACGAGCAGTACTTC; CDR3 protein: CASSPSAYEQYF; CDR3 length: 12; clone size: -; D gene: -; V gene: TRBV7-9; J gene: TRBJ2-7
CDR3 DNA: TGTGCCAGCAACAGGGGGCTTCAGGAGCAGTACTTC; CDR3 protein: CASNRGLQEQYF; CDR3 length: 12; clone size: -; D gene: TRBD1; V gene: TRBV7-9; J gene: TRBJ2-7
CDR3 DNA: TGTGCCAGCAGCTTAGCCGCAGGGCTCACTGAAGCTTTCTTT; CDR3 protein: CASSLAAGLTEAFF; CDR3 length: 14; clone size: once; D gene: -; V gene: TRBV7-2; J gene: TRBJ1-1
CDR3 DNA: TGTGCCAGCAGTTTATTTGGGACGGTGACTTACAATGAGCAGTTCTTC; CDR3 protein: CASSLFGTVTYNEQFF; CDR3 length: 16; clone size: -; D gene: -; V gene: TRBV28; J gene: TRBJ2-1
CDR3 DNA: TGTGCCAGCAGCCCGAGCGCTGACAGGGGGCCTTACGAGCAGTACTTC; CDR3 protein: CASSPSADRGPYEQYF; CDR3 length: 16; clone size: -; D gene: TRBD1; V gene: TRBV7-9; J gene: TRBJ2-7
CDR3 DNA: TGTGCCAGCAGTGCCGGAGGGGATACGCAGTATTTT; CDR3 protein: CASSAGGDTQYF; CDR3 length: 12; clone size: few; D gene: -; V gene: TRBV12-3/TRBV12-4; J gene: TRBJ2-3
CDR3 DNA: TGTGCCAGCAGTCCATCAGGGGTTGTGGAAGCTTTCTTT; CDR3 protein: CASSPSGVVEAFF; CDR3 length: 13; clone size: -; D gene: -; V gene: TRBV9; J gene: TRBJ1-1
CDR3 DNA: TGTGCCAGCTCCGAGGTTTTAAACTCCTACAATGAGCAGTTCTTC; CDR3 protein: CASSEVLNSYNEQFF; CDR3 length: 15; clone size: -; D gene: -; V gene: TRBV27; J gene: TRBJ2-1
CDR3 DNA: TGCAGCGTTGACTTCGTGACTAGCGGGGCTAAATGCACCGGGGAGCTGTTTTTT; CDR3 protein: CSVDFVTSGAKCTGELFF; CDR3 length: 18; clone size: -; D gene: TRBD2; V gene: TRBV29-1; J gene: TRBJ2-2